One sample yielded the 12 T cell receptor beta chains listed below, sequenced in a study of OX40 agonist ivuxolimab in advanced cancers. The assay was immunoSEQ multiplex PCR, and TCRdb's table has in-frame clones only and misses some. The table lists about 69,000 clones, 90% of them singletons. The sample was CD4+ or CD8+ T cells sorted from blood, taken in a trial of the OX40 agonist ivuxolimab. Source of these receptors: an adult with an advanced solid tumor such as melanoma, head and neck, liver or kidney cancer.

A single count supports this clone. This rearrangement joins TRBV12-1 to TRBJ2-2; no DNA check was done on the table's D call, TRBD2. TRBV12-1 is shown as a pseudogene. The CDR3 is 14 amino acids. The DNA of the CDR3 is TGTGCCAGCAGCTTTTTTGCCCGCGGCGGGGAGCTGTTTTTT. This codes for CASSFFARGGELFF.

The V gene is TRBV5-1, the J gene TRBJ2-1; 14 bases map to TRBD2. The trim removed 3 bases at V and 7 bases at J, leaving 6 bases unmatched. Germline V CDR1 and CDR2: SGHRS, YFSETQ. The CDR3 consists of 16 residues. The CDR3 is CASSYGGLAGENEQFF. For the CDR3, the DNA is TGCGCCAGCAGCTACGGGGGACTAGCGGGAGAAAATGAGCAGTTCTTC.

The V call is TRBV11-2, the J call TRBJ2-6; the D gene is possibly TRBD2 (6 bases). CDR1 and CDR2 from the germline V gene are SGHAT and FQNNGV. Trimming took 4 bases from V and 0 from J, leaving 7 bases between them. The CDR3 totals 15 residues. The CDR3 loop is CASSWRGSGANVLTF. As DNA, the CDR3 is TGTGCCAGCAGCTGGAGGGGCTCTGGGGCCAACGTCCTGACTTTC.

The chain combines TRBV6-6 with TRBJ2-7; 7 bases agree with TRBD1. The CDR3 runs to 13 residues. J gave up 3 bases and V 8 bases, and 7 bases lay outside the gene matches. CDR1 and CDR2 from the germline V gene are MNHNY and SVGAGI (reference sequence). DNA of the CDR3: TGTGCCAGCCAGCGACAGGGAGTCTACGAGCAGTACTTC. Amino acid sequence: CASQRQGVYEQYF.

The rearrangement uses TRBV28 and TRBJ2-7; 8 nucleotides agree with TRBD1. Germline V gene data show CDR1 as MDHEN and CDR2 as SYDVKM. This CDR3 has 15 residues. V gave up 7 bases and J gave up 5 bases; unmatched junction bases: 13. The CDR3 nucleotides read TGTGCCAGCACCTCACCCCTGGGACAGGTCAACGAGCAGTACTTC. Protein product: CASTSPLGQVNEQYF. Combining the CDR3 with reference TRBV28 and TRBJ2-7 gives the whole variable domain DVKVTQSSRYLVKRTGEKVFLECVQDMDHENMFWYRQDPGLGLRLIYFSYDVKMKEKGDIPEGYSVSREKKERFSLILESASTNQTSMYLCASTSPLGQVNEQYFGPGTRLTVT.

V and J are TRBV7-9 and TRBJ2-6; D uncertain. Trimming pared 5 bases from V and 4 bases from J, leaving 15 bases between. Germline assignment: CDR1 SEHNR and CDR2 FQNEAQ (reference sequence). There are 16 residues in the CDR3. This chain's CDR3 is CASSPVTLSGANVLTF. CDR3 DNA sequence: TGTGCCAGCAGCCCAGTGACCTTGTCAGGGGCCAACGTCCTGACTTTC.

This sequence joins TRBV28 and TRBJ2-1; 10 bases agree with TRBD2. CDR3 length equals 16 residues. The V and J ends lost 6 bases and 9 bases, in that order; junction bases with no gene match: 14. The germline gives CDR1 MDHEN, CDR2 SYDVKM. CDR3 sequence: CASSRGWSSGSSEQFF. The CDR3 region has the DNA TGTGCCAGCAGCCGCGGGTGGTCTAGCGGGAGCTCTGAGCAGTTCTTC.

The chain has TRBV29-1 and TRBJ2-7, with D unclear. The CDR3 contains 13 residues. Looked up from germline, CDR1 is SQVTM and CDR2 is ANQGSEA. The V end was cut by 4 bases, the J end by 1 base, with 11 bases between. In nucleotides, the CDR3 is TGCAGCGTTGGGAAGGGTGGGTCCTACGAGCAGTACTTC. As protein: CSVGKGGSYEQYF.

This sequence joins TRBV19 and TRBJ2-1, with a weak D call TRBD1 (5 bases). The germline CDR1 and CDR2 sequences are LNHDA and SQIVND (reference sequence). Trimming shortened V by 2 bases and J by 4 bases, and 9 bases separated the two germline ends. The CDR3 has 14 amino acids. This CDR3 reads CASSITNRYNEQFF. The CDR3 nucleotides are TGTGCCAGTAGTATAACAAACAGGTACAATGAGCAGTTCTTC.

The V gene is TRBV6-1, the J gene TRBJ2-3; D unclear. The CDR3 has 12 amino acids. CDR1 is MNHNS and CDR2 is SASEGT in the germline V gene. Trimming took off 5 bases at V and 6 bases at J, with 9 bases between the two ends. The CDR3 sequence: CASSNKGDTQYF. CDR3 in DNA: TGTGCCAGCAGTAACAAGGGTGATACGCAGTATTTT.

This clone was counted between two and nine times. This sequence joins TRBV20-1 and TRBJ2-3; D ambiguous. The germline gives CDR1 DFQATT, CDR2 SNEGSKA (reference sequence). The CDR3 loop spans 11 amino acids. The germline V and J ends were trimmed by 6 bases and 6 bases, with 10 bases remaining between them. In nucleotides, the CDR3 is TGCAGTGCACCGCTTGGGGATACGCAGTATTTT. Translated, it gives CSAPLGDTQYF.

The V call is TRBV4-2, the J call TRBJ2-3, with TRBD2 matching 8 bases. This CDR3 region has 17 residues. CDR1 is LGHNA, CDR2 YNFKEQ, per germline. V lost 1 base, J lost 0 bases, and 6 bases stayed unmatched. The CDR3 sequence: CASSQAGGEFSTDTQYF. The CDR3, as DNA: TGTGCCAGCAGCCAAGCGGGAGGGGAGTTTAGCACAGATACGCAGTATTTT.